The clone carrying this T cell receptor (beta chain) was detected many times. The data derive from a study of T-cell reconstitution after alpha-beta-depleted transplantation in children. Unique molecular identifiers featured in how the TCRbeta library was prepared. From the PCR reads, TCRdb called clonotypes with MiXCR, one entry per CDR3 protein. The top ten clones hold about 4.8% of a sample with around 240,000 distinct CDR3 sequences, 9.7% of them seen once. There are 14 residues in the CDR3. The V gene end was trimmed by 5 bases and the J gene end by 4 bases; junction bases not matched to a gene: 4. CDR1 and CDR2 (germline): SGHTA, FQGNSA.

This chain connects TRBV7-2 to TRBJ2-1; 8 bases map to TRBD1. The TCR was taken from a human donor who donated a stem cell graft to a child with SCID. Specimen: PBMCs from the stem cell graft donor, collected from the stem cell graft. CDR3 nucleotide sequence: TGTGCCAGCAGCAAGGGACAGGCTTACAATGAGCAGTTCTTC. Its protein is CASSKGQAYNEQFF.